Following are 3 T cell receptor beta chains from one sample sequenced in a study of T-cell memory formation after mild COVID-19. MiXCR, run by TCRdb on the 5' RACE reads, gives a single entry per CDR3 protein. The table has about 140,000 distinct CDR3 sequences, roughly 15% seen once. The sample comprised PBMCs or a T cell subset sorted from them (not recorded which). The receptors here all came from an adult woman who had mild COVID-19 (a few samples of this study predate the infection). Cell type and time point are not known.

This chain joins TRBV29-1 and TRBJ2-2, with unresolved D. The CDR3 has 11 amino acids. Germline V lookup: CDR1 SQVTM, CDR2 ANQGSEA. The V end was cut by 7 bases, the J end by 5 bases, with 8 bases between. The CDR3 here is CSAQRTGELFF. CDR3 nucleotides: TGCAGCGCCCAGAGGACCGGGGAGCTGTTTTTT.

The chain recombines TRBV29-1 with TRBJ1-1, with 7 bases aligning to TRBD1. From germline, CDR1 is SQVTM and CDR2 ANQGSEA. The CDR3 has 10 amino acids. V was clipped by 4 bases and J by 12 bases; unmatched bases: 5. CDR3 protein: CSVAQGKSFF. The CDR3 DNA reads as TGCAGCGTTGCACAGGGGAAGTCTTTCTTT.

There are many counts of this clonotype. The chain couples TRBV30 to TRBJ2-7; 13 nucleotides agree with TRBD2. CDR1 is GTSNPN, CDR2 SVGIG, per germline (reference sequence). Losses at the gene ends were 7 bases for V and 3 bases for J; bases not matched to a gene: 15. CDR3 length equals 17 residues. CDR3 region: CASEPGLAGSTGYEQYF. In DNA, the CDR3 is TGTGCCTCGGAGCCGGGACTAGCGGGAAGTACGGGCTACGAGCAGTACTTC.